The 25 T cell receptor beta chains listed next were all sequenced from one sample in a study of OX40 agonist ivuxolimab in advanced cancers. The assay was immunoSEQ multiplex PCR, and TCRdb's table has in-frame clones only and misses some. The sample comprises fewer than 35,000 clones, about 83% of which are singletons, and about 32% rests with the top ten. This specimen consisted of CD4+ or CD8+ T cells sorted from blood, obtained in a trial of the OX40 agonist ivuxolimab. The receptors shown here come from an adult with an advanced solid tumor such as melanoma, head and neck, liver or kidney cancer.

The chain joins TRBV14 to TRBJ2-2; the D is unclear. V gave up 1 base and J gave up 6 bases, with 18 bases separating them. The CDR3 totals 17 residues. The germline V gene encodes CDR1 SGHDN and CDR2 FVKESK. The CDR3 loop reads CASSQVRAGSLSGELFF. The CDR3, as DNA: TGTGCCAGCAGCCAAGTACGGGCAGGTTCATTGTCCGGGGAGCTGTTTTTT.

V gene TRBV29-1 combines with J gene TRBJ1-2; D perhaps matches TRBD1 (6 bases). CDR3 length: 13 residues. Per germline, CDR1 SQVTM and CDR2 ANQGSEA. V gave up 4 bases and J gave up 3 bases, with 12 bases separating them. For the CDR3, the DNA is TGCAGCGTTGGCGCGGGGGCGGACTATGGCTACACCTTC. Protein sequence: CSVGAGADYGYTF. Full variable domain (remainder filled in from reference TRBV29-1 and TRBJ1-2): SAVISQKPSRDICQRGTSLTIQCQVDSQVTMMFWYRQQPGQSLTLIATANQGSEATYESGFVIDKFPISRPNLTFSTLTVSNMSPEDSSIYLCSVGAGADYGYTFGSGTRLTVV.

The rearrangement uses TRBV7-8 and TRBJ2-7; no clear D gene. The CDR3 is 18 amino acids. V lost 6 bases to trimming and J lost 6 bases, with 30 bases between them. Germline-derived CDR1 and CDR2 are SGHVS and FQNEAQ. This CDR3 reads CASRDRWESWGRVGEQYF. Here the CDR3 DNA reads TGTGCCAGCAGAGATAGATGGGAAAGCTGGGGTCGGGTTGGCGAGCAGTACTTC.

This chain joins TRBV28 and TRBJ1-2, with D possibly TRBD1 on 6 matching bases. This CDR3 spans 14 amino acids. Germline V gives CDR1 MDHEN, CDR2 SYDVKM. Trimming pared 4 bases from V and 1 base from J, leaving 10 bases between. Here the CDR3 reads CASSSGVLNYGYTF. DNA for the CDR3: TGTGCCAGCAGTTCAGGGGTACTTAACTATGGCTACACCTTC.

The chain carries TRBV27 and TRBJ2-1; TRBD1 agrees at 10 bases. Germline CDR1 and CDR2: MNHEY and SMNVEV (reference sequence). The CDR3 covers 15 residues. The ends lost 8 bases at V and 2 bases at J; junction bases unmatched: 6. CDR3 loop: CASHKGQGAYNEQFF. Here the CDR3 DNA reads TGTGCCAGCCATAAAGGACAGGGGGCCTACAATGAGCAGTTCTTC.

V is TRBV19 and J is TRBJ2-1, with 12 bases that match TRBD2. Per germline, CDR1 LNHDA and CDR2 SQIVND (reference sequence). The J segment lost 7 bases and the V segment lost 6 bases, leaving 7 bases of the junction unmatched. CDR3 length: 15 amino acids. The CDR3 sequence: CASSPSGGAVNEQFF. The CDR3 bases are TGTGCCAGTAGCCCTAGCGGGGGGGCCGTGAATGAGCAGTTCTTC.

This clone came up once. The chain employs TRBV28 and TRBJ1-3; D is perhaps TRBD1 (6 bases). The CDR3 contains 17 residues. V lost 5 bases and J 0 bases, leaving 17 bases between the germline ends. Germline CDR1 is MDHEN and CDR2 is SYDVKM. The CDR3 DNA follows: TGTGCCAGCAGTCCCCTTGGACAGACAAGCTCTGGAAACACCATATATTTT. It yields the protein CASSPLGQTSSGNTIYF.

The chain links TRBV27 to TRBJ1-1; D might be TRBD1 (6 bases). The CDR3 has 14 residues. Deletions cut 6 bases from V and 5 bases from J, with 16 bases between. Germline CDR1 MNHEY, CDR2 SMNVEV (reference sequence). The CDR3 DNA reads as TGTGCCAGCAGATGGTGGGGGCAGGAGACTGAAGCTTTCTTT. The encoded protein is CASRWWGQETEAFF.

This clone is termed large. This chain connects TRBV29-1 to TRBJ2-2, with no clear D. V gave up 7 bases and J gave up 8 bases, with 11 bases separating them. Germline V gene sequence: CDR1 SQVTM, CDR2 ANQGSEA. The length of the CDR3 is 11 residues. The CDR3 spells CSGIALGELFF. CDR3 bases: TGCAGCGGGATAGCCTTGGGGGAGCTGTTTTTT.

This sequence joins TRBV21-1 and TRBJ1-4; the table assigns TRBD1, which was not confirmed against the DNA. TRBV21-1 is described as a pseudogene. This CDR3 contains 17 residues. The CDR3 spells CASSKKSRTGFREKLFF. The CDR3 DNA is TGTGCCAGCAGCAAAAAAAGTAGGACAGGGTTTCGAGAAAAACTGTTTTTT.

V usage is TRBV6-5 and J usage is TRBJ1-5; TRBD1 matches at 9 bases. The CDR3 is made up of 15 amino acids. The ends lost 4 bases at V and 6 bases at J; junction bases unmatched: 7. The germline gives CDR1 MNHEY, CDR2 SVGAGI. CDR3 DNA: TGTGCCAGCAGTTCCGGGACAGGGATCGGTCAGCCCCAGCATTTT. This codes for CASSSGTGIGQPQHF.

This chain joins TRBV10-2 and TRBJ2-3; D possibly matches TRBD1 or TRBD2 (5 bases each). Germline V gene sequence: CDR1 WSHSY, CDR2 SAAADI. Trimming took 3 bases from V and 1 from J, leaving 8 bases between them. The CDR3 loop spans 14 amino acids. The CDR3 spells CASSDGAGTDTQYF. The CDR3 DNA is TGCGCCAGCAGTGACGGGGCGGGCACAGATACGCAGTATTTT.

The rearrangement uses TRBV4-1 and TRBJ2-7; D gene uncertain. V shed 2 bases and J shed 2 bases, with 13 bases lying between them. CDR1 is MGHRA and CDR2 is YSYEKL in the germline V gene. CDR3 length: 15 amino acids. CDR3 coding DNA: TGCGCCAGCAGCCAAAGGGTGGCCTCTACCTACGAGCAGTACTTC. Translated, it gives CASSQRVASTYEQYF.

The chain has TRBV11-1 and TRBJ1-1; D unresolved. The germline CDR1 and CDR2 sequences are SGHAT and FQDESV (reference sequence). Between the trimmed V and J ends, which lost 1 base and 9 bases, there was a span of 12 bases. CDR3 size: 13 residues. CDR3 region: CASSLDLAEKAFF. The CDR3 region has the DNA TGTGCCAGCAGCTTAGATCTGGCAGAAAAAGCTTTCTTT.

By sample share, this clone is medium-sized. This sequence joins TRBV7-8 and TRBJ2-5; TRBD2 matches 8 bases. This CDR3 has 15 amino acids. V was pared by 4 bases and J by 5 bases, with 9 bases of the junction left unmatched. Germline V CDR1 and CDR2: SGHVS, FQNEAQ. Here the CDR3 DNA reads TGTGCCAGCAGCTCGGGACTAGGAGGTTGGGAGACCCAGTACTTC. Translation gives CASSSGLGGWETQYF.

This clone was seen once. The chain combines TRBV10-3 with TRBJ2-7; D may be TRBD2 (6 bases). The CDR3 sequence is 13 residues long. Germline V gives CDR1 ENHRY, CDR2 SYGVKD. Trimming cost V 10 bases and J 7 bases, with 20 bases left between them. The CDR3 loop reads CASRRGLLNEQYF. The CDR3 DNA is TGTGCCAGCAGGCGAGGACTACTAAATGAGCAGTACTTC.

The chain recombines TRBV7-3 with TRBJ1-2; TRBD1 matches 8 bases. The CDR3 runs 13 residues. Germline V gene sequence: CDR1 SGHTA, CDR2 FQGTGA. V shed 5 bases, J shed 4 bases, and the junction held 3 bases outside the gene matches. The DNA for the CDR3 is TGTGCCAGCAGCCTAGGACAGGGCTATGGCTACACCTTC. This encodes CASSLGQGYGYTF.

Details on this clone: The junction does not match germline at one end; this may be a read error. The CDR3 bases are TGTACCACCAGTAGGGACAGGGGGCATCAGCCCCAGCATTTT. Translation gives CTTSRDRGHQPQHF. The chain has TRBV15 and TRBJ1-5; TRBD1 aligns across 12 bases. The CDR3 consists of 14 residues. CDR1 and CDR2 (germline): LNHNV, YYDKDF (reference sequence). The whole variable domain, filled in from reference TRBV15 and TRBJ1-5, reads DAMVIQNPRYQVTQFGKPVTLSCSQTLNHNVMYWYQQKSSQAPKLLFHYYDKDFNNEADTPDNFQSRRPNTSFCFLDIRSPGLGDTAMYLCTTSRDRGHQPQHFGDGTRLSIL.

This rearrangement joins TRBV7-8 to TRBJ2-7, with TRBD1 matching over 9 bases. CDR3 length: 14 residues. From germline, CDR1 is SGHVS and CDR2 FQNEAQ. V lost 1 base, J lost 6 bases, and 4 bases stayed unmatched. CDR3 DNA sequence: TGTGCCAGCAGCTTAGGACAGGGGGGAAGCGAGCAGTACTTC. Translating it yields CASSLGQGGSEQYF.

The rearrangement joins TRBV6-1 to TRBJ1-1; 11 bases fit TRBD1. The CDR3 totals 17 residues. Per germline, CDR1 MNHNS and CDR2 SASEGT. Germline trimming cut 3 bases from V and 3 bases from J; bases unmatched to any gene: 9. The CDR3 DNA follows: TGTGCCAGCAGTGATGTGTTCGGACAGGGGGCTTACACTGAAGCTTTCTTT. This gives the protein CASSDVFGQGAYTEAFF.

The chain has TRBV19 and TRBJ2-1; tentative D call: TRBD1 (5 bases). The length of the CDR3 is 13 residues. V shed 5 bases and J shed 6 bases, with 11 bases lying between them. The germline CDR1 and CDR2 sequences are LNHDA and SQIVND (reference sequence). The CDR3 bases are TGTGCCAGTAGTTTCGGACATTTCAATGAGCAGTTCTTC. This sequence encodes CASSFGHFNEQFF.

This sequence joins TRBV28 and TRBJ2-2, with D possibly matching TRBD1 (6 bases). Trimming left V 6 bases short and J 7 bases short, with 15 bases between. The germline gives CDR1 MDHEN, CDR2 SYDVKM. The CDR3 runs to 14 residues. The CDR3 region is CASSQQGWFGELFF. In DNA form, the CDR3 reads TGTGCCAGCAGCCAACAGGGTTGGTTCGGGGAGCTGTTTTTT.

This clone was seen a single time. The chain has TRBV10-3 and TRBJ2-5; TRBD1 agrees at 10 bases. V lost 6 bases and J lost 2; bases outside the gene matches: 6. This CDR3 spans 15 amino acids. The germline V gene has CDR1 ENHRY and CDR2 SYGVKD. The CDR3 loop reads CAISDRTGGQETQYF. In DNA, the CDR3 is TGTGCCATCAGCGATAGGACAGGGGGGCAAGAGACCCAGTACTTC.

The V call is TRBV4-1, the J call TRBJ1-4; 9 bases are shared with TRBD1. Germline V gene lookup returns CDR1 MGHRA and CDR2 YSYEKL. The CDR3 totals 12 residues. Unmatched junction bases numbered 3, after V lost 4 bases and J lost 12 bases. CDR3 sequence (DNA): TGCGCCAGCAGCCCTCGGACAGGGGAACTGTTTTTT. Its translation is CASSPRTGELFF.

The chain uses TRBV28 and TRBJ1-3; D is unresolved. This CDR3 is 14 amino acids long. V lost 2 bases and J 0 bases, leaving 5 bases between the germline ends. From germline, CDR1 is MDHEN and CDR2 SYDVKM. As DNA, the CDR3 is TGTGCCAGCAGTTTACCCCTCTCTGGAAACACCATATATTTT. Amino acid sequence: CASSLPLSGNTIYF. Drawing the rest from reference TRBV28 and TRBJ1-3, the complete variable domain is DVKVTQSSRYLVKRTGEKVFLECVQDMDHENMFWYRQDPGLGLRLIYFSYDVKMKEKGDIPEGYSVSREKKERFSLILESASTNQTSMYLCASSLPLSGNTIYFGEGSWLTVV.